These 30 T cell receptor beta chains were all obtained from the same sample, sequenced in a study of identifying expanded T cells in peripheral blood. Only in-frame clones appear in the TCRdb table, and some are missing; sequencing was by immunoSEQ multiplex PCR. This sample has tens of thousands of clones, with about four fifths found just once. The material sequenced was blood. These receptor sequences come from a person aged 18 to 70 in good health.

The CDR3 coding sequence is TGTGCCAGCAGCTTATATACTAGCTCCTACAATGAGCAGTTCTTC. Protein sequence: CASSLYTSSYNEQFF. The chain uses TRBV11-3 and TRBJ2-1; tentative D call: TRBD2 (5 bases). Trimming removed 2 bases at V and 0 bases at J, with 8 bases between. In germline, CDR1 is SGHNT, CDR2 YENEEA. The CDR3 is made up of 15 amino acids.

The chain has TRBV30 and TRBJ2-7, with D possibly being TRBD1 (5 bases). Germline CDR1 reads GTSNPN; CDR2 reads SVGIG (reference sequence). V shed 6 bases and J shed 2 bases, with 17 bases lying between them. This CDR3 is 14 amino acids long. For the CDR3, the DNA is TGTGCCTGTCTCGCAGGTCCCAGGGCCTACGAGCAGTACTTC. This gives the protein CACLAGPRAYEQYF. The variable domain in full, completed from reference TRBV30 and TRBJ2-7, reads SQTIHQWPATLVQPVGSPLSLECTVEGTSNPNLYWYRQAAGRGLQLLFYSVGIGQISSEVPQNLSASRPQDRQFILSSKKLLLSDSGFYLCACLAGPRAYEQYFGPGTRLTVT.

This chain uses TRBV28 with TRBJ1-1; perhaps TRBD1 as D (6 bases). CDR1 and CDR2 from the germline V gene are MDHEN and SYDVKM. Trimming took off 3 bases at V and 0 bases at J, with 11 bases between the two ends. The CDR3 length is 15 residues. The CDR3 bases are TGTGCCAGCAGTTTCGACGGGACAATGAACACTGAAGCTTTCTTT. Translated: CASSFDGTMNTEAFF.

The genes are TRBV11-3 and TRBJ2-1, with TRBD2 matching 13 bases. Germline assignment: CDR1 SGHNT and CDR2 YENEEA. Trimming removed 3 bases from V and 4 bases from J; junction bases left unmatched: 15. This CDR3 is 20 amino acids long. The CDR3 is CASSLDSGTSGKVSYNEQFF. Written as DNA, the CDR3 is TGTGCCAGCAGCTTGGATTCCGGGACTAGCGGGAAGGTCTCTTACAATGAGCAGTTCTTC. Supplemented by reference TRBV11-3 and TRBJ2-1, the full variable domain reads EAGVVQSPRYKIIEKKQPVAFWCNPISGHNTLYWYLQNLGQGPELLIRYENEEAVDDSQLPKDRFSAERLKGVDSTLKIQPAELGDSAVYLCASSLDSGTSGKVSYNEQFFGPGTRLTVL.

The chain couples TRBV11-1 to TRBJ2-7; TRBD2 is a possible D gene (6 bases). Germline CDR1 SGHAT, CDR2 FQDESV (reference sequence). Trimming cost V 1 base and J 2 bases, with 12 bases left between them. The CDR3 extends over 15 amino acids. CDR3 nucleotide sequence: TGTGCCAGCAGCTTAGAGCAGGGAGGAACCTACGAGCAGTACTTC. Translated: CASSLEQGGTYEQYF.

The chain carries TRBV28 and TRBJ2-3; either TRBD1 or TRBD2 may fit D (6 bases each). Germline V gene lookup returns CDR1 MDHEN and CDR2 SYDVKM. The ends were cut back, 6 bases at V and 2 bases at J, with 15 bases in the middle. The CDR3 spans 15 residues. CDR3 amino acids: CASSQLRGATDTQYF. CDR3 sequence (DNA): TGTGCCAGCAGCCAGCTTAGGGGGGCCACAGATACGCAGTATTTT.

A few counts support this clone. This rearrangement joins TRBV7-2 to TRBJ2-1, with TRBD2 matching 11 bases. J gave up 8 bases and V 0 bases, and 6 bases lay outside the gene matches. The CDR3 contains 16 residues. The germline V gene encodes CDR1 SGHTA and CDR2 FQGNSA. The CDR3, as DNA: TGTGCCAGCAGCTTAGCGCTCACTAGCGGGAGCTATGAGCAGTTCTTC. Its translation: CASSLALTSGSYEQFF.

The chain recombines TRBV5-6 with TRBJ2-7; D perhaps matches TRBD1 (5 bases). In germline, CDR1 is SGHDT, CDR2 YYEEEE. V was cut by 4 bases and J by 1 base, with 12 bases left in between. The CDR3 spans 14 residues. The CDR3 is CASSHDRSSYEQYF. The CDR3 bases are TGTGCCAGCAGCCACGACAGAAGTTCCTACGAGCAGTACTTC.

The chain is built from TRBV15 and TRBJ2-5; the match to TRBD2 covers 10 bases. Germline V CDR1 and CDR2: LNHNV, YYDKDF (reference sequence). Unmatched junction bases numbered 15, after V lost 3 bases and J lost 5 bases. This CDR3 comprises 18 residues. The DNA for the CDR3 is TGTGCCACCAGCAGTGTCATCAAAACTAGCGGGATCGTGGAGACCCAGTACTTC. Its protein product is CATSSVIKTSGIVETQYF.

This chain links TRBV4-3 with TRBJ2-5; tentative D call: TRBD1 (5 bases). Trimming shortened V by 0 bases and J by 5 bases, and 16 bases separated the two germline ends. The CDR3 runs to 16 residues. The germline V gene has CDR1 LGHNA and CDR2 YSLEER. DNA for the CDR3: TGCGCCAGCAGCCAAGATTGGTCGCAGGGTCGGGAGACCCAGTACTTC. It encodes CASSQDWSQGRETQYF.

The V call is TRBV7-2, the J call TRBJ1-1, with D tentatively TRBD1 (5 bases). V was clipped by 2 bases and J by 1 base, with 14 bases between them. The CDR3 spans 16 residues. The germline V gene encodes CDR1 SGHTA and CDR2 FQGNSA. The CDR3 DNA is TGTGCCAGCAGCTTAACCAGCTCGACAGCGAACACTGAAGCTTTCTTT. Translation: CASSLTSSTANTEAFF.

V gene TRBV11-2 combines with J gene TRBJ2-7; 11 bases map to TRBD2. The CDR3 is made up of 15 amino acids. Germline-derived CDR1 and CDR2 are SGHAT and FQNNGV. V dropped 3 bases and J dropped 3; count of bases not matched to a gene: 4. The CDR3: CASSLGTSGYYEQYF. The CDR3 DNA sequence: TGTGCCAGCAGCTTGGGGACTAGCGGTTACTACGAGCAGTACTTC.

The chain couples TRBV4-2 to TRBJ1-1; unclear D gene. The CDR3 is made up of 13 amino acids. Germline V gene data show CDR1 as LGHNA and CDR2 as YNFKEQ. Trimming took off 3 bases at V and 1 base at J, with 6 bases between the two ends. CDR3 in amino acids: CASSQVGNTEAFF. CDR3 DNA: TGTGCCAGCAGCCAGGTGGGGAACACTGAAGCTTTCTTT.

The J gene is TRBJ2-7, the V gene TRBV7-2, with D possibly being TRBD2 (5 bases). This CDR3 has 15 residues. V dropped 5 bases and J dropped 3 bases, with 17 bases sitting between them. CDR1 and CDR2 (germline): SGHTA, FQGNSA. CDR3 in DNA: TGTGCCAGCAGCCCTCTATCCGGGAATTTCTACGAGCAGTACTTC. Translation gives CASSPLSGNFYEQYF.

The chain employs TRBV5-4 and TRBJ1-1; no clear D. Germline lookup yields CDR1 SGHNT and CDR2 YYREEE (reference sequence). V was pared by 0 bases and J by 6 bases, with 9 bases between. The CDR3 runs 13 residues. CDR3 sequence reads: CASSLDSYSEAFF. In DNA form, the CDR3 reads TGTGCCAGCAGCTTGGACAGCTACTCTGAAGCTTTCTTT.

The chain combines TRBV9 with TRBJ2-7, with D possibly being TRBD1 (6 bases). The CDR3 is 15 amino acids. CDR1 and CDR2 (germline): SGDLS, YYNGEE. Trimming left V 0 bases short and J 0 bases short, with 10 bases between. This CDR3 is CASSVEGEPSYEQYF. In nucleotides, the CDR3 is TGTGCCAGCAGCGTAGAGGGGGAACCCTCCTACGAGCAGTACTTC.

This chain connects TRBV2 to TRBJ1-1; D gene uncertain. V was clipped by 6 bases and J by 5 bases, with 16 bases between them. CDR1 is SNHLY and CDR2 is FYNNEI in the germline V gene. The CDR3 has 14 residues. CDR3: CASRSDLILTEAFF. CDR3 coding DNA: TGTGCCAGCAGGTCGGACCTTATTCTAACTGAAGCTTTCTTT.

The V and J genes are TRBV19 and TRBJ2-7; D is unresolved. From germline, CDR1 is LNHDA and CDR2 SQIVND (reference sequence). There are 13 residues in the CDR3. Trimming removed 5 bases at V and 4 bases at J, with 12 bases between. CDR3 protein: CASSYTYSYEQYF. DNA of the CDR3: TGTGCCAGTAGTTATACGTATTCGTACGAGCAGTACTTC.

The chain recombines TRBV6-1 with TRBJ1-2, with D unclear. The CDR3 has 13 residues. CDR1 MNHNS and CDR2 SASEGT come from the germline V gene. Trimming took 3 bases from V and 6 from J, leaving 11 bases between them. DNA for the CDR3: TGTGCCAGCAGTGATTCACAGATCGATGGCTACACCTTC. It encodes CASSDSQIDGYTF.

CDR3 coding DNA: TGTGCCAGCAGCGTAGGGGGTAGCGGGAGTACGCAGTATTTT. Translating it yields CASSVGGSGSTQYF. The chain joins TRBV9 to TRBJ2-3, with 9 bases fitting TRBD2. The CDR3 is made up of 14 amino acids. V shed 0 bases and J 8 bases; nucleotides not matched to a gene: 4. CDR1 is SGDLS, CDR2 YYNGEE, per germline.

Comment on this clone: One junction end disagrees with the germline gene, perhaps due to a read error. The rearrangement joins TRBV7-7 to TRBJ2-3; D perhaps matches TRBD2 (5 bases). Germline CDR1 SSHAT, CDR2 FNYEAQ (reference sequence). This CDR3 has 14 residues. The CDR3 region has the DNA TGTGCTAGCAGCCCACTAGGAAACACAGATACGCAGTATTTT. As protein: CASSPLGNTDTQYF.

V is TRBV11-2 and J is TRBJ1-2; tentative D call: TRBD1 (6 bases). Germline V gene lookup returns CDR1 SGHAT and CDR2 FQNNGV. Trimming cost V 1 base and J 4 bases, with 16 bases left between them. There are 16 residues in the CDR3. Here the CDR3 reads CASSLGAGEDLYGYTF. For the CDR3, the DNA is TGTGCCAGCAGCTTAGGGGCAGGGGAAGATCTCTATGGCTACACCTTC.

In DNA, the CDR3 is TGTGCCAGCAGTTCCACTTCGACAGGGGCGGGAGGAGAGACCCAGTACTTC. It specifies CASSSTSTGAGGETQYF. V is TRBV2 and J is TRBJ2-5; D might be TRBD1 or TRBD2, each matching 8 bases. Trimming stripped 5 bases from V and 4 bases from J, with 23 bases between. This CDR3 is built from 17 residues. Germline CDR1 reads SNHLY; CDR2 reads FYNNEI.

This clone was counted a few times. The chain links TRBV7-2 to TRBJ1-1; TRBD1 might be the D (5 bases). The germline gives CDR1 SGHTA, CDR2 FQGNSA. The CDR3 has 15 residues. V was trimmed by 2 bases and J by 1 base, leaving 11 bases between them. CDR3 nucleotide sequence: TGTGCCAGCAGCTTACTTCAGGGAGCGAACACTGAAGCTTTCTTT. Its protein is CASSLLQGANTEAFF.

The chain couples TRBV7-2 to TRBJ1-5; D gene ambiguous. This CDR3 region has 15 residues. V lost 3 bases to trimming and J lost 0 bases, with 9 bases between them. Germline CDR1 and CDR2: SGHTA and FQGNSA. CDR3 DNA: TGTGCCAGCAGCTTGGACGGGGATAGCAATCAGCCCCAGCATTTT. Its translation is CASSLDGDSNQPQHF.

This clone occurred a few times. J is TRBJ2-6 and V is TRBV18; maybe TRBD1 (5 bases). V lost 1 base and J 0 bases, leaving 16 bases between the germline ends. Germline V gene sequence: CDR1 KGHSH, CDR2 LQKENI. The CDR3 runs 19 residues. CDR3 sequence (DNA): TGTGCCAGCTCACCACGGCAGGGCTTCCCCAGCTCTGGGGCCAACGTCCTGACTTTC. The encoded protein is CASSPRQGFPSSGANVLTF.

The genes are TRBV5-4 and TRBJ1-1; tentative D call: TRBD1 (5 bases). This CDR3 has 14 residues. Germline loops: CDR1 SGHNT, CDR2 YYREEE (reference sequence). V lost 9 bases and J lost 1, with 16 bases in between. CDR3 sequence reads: CAIMSAGQNTEAFF. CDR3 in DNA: TGTGCCATCATGAGTGCAGGGCAGAACACTGAAGCTTTCTTT. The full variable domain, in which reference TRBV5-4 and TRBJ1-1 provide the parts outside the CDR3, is ETGVTQSPTHLIKTRGQQVTLRCSSQSGHNTVSWYQQALGQGPQFIFQYYREEENGRGNFPPRFSGLQFPNYSSELNVNALELDDSALYLCAIMSAGQNTEAFFGQGTRLTVV.

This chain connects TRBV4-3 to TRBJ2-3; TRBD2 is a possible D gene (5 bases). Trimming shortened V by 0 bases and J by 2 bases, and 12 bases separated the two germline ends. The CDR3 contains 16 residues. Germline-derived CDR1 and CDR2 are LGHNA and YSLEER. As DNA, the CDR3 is TGCGCCAGCAGCCAAGATACTAGTTGGTCCACAGATACGCAGTATTTT. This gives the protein CASSQDTSWSTDTQYF.

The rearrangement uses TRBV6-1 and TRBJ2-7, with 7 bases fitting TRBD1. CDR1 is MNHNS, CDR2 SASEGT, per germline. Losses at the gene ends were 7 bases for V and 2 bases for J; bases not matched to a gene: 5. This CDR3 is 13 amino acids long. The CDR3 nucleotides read TGTGCCAGCAAGGTGGGACAGACCTACGAGCAGTACTTC. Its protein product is CASKVGQTYEQYF.

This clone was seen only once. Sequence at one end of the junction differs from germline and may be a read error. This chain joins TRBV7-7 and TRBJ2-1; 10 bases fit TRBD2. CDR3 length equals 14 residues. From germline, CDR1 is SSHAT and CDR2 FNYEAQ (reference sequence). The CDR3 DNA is TGTGCTAGCAGCGGAGCGGGAGGGGGCAATGAGCAGTTCTTC. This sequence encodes CASSGAGGGNEQFF.